Listed here is a single T cell receptor (beta chain). Its antigen remains unidentified. Both about-4-week and about-12-week second-dose recipients were combined. TCRdb's table, derived via immunoSEQ multiplex PCR, lists solely in-frame clones and lacks some. The sample yields some 83,000 clones, 89% seen once. Trimming pared 3 bases from V and 0 bases from J, leaving 9 bases between. This CDR3 spans 14 amino acids. In germline, CDR1 is SEHNR, CDR2 FQNEAQ (reference sequence). This entry belongs to a study of T cell responses to AZD1222 COVID-19 vaccine. The study, taken as a whole, reports: Spike-specific TCR breadth and depth went up after people got two AZD1222 doses. Only after the peak T cell response were repertoires sampled. Vaccine-related CD4 TCRs covered spike, predominating at 160-218 and 743-854.

The J gene is TRBJ2-7, the V gene TRBV7-9; no clear D. This clonotype originated in an adult who received the AZD1222 COVID-19 vaccine. Sequenced material: peripheral blood, taken 28 days after the second AZD1222 dose. The CDR3: CASSFLGNSYEQYF. The CDR3 nucleotides read TGTGCCAGCAGCTTTCTAGGGAACTCCTACGAGCAGTACTTC.